The 28 T cell receptor beta chains below all came from one sample that was sequenced in a study of circulating and synovial CD4+ cells in juvenile arthritis. Sequencing was performed with immunoSEQ multiplex PCR; in TCRdb, only in-frame clones are kept and a portion is missing. Of some 35,000 clones in the sample, nearly 97% are singletons; the top ten hold approximately 0.17%. Source material: CD4+ T cells from blood. Receptor source: a human donor with juvenile idiopathic arthritis.

The chain uses TRBV7-2 and TRBJ1-1; 8 positions match TRBD1. This CDR3 comprises 15 residues. Trimming at V came to 1 base and at J to 1 base, leaving 2 bases not matched to a gene. CDR1 SGHTA and CDR2 FQGNSA come from the germline V gene. CDR3 coding DNA: TGTGCCAGCAGCTTAGGTGGGACAGGGAACACTGAAGCTTTCTTT. Protein sequence: CASSLGGTGNTEAFF.

CDR3 in amino acids: CAWTGGLAGSTDTQYF. CDR3 sequence (DNA): TGTGCCTGGACAGGTGGTCTAGCGGGTTCCACAGATACGCAGTATTTT. The chain uses TRBV30 and TRBJ2-3; 8 bases are a match to TRBD2. V was clipped by 4 bases and J by 2 bases; unmatched bases: 11. The CDR3 is made up of 16 amino acids. In germline, CDR1 is GTSNPN, CDR2 SVGIG (reference sequence).

J is TRBJ2-7 and V is TRBV5-6, with a weak D call TRBD2 (5 bases). The ends were cut back, 4 bases at V and 0 bases at J, with 14 bases in the middle. The V gene's germline CDR1 is SGHDT and CDR2 YYEEEE. This CDR3 comprises 15 residues. In DNA, the CDR3 is TGTGCCAGCAGCCCGGGGAGCTCCGGCTCCTACGAGCAGTACTTC. Translation: CASSPGSSGSYEQYF.

The chain employs TRBV9 and TRBJ1-3; 7 bases align to TRBD1. V was pared by 0 bases and J by 0 bases, with 3 bases of the junction left unmatched. The CDR3 length is 16 residues. Germline-derived CDR1 and CDR2 are SGDLS and YYNGEE. CDR3 in amino acids: CASSVAGQLSGNTIYF. CDR3 nucleotides: TGTGCCAGCAGCGTAGCGGGACAGCTCTCTGGAAACACCATATATTTT.

The chain links TRBV7-3 to TRBJ2-6; TRBD1 matches at 7 bases. V was clipped by 4 bases and J by 4 bases; unmatched bases: 4. In germline, CDR1 is SGHTA, CDR2 FQGTGA. CDR3 length equals 15 residues. The chain's CDR3 is CASSSTGVGANVLTF. DNA of the CDR3: TGTGCCAGCAGCTCCACAGGGGTCGGGGCCAACGTCCTGACTTTC.

The V gene is TRBV6-1, the J gene TRBJ1-5; D uncertain. V lost 6 bases and J lost 0, with 12 bases in between. Germline assignment: CDR1 MNHNS and CDR2 SASEGT. CDR3 length equals 15 residues. The CDR3 region is CASSPGDNSNQPQHF. CDR3 nucleotide sequence: TGTGCCAGCAGCCCAGGTGATAATAGCAATCAGCCCCAGCATTTT.

The chain links TRBV28 to TRBJ1-2; D is unclear. CDR3 length: 15 residues. The ends were cut back, 6 bases at V and 4 bases at J, with 18 bases in the middle. Germline V gives CDR1 MDHEN, CDR2 SYDVKM. The CDR3 bases are TGTGCCAGCAGCCCCCCCGGAGGTAGCCGCTATGGCTACACCTTC. Its translation: CASSPPGGSRYGYTF.

The rearrangement joins TRBV7-9 to TRBJ1-4; D unresolved. CDR3 size: 15 residues. V shed 6 bases and J shed 8 bases, with 19 bases lying between them. Germline V gene lookup returns CDR1 SEHNR and CDR2 FQNEAQ (reference sequence). CDR3 protein: CASSYRQNAGEKLFF. As DNA, the CDR3 is TGTGCCAGCAGTTACCGCCAAAACGCCGGGGAAAAACTGTTTTTT.

The chain joins TRBV6-7 to TRBJ2-7; D unclear. TRBV6-7 is an ORF, with its function uncertain. V was clipped by 5 bases and J by 9 bases, with 17 bases between them. CDR3 length equals 13 residues. As DNA, the CDR3 is TGTGCCAGCAGTGTAGAGTTGAACCCAGGGCAGTACTTC. This codes for CASSVELNPGQYF.

The V and J genes are TRBV30 and TRBJ2-7; D not certain. The CDR3 sequence is 11 residues long. Looked up from germline, CDR1 is GTSNPN and CDR2 is SVGIG (reference sequence). Trimming pared 3 bases from V and 7 bases from J, leaving 10 bases between. DNA of the CDR3: TGTGCCTGGAGCTCACGGTGGGAGCAGTACTTC. Translating it yields CAWSSRWEQYF. The entire variable domain, with the rest obtained from reference TRBV30 and TRBJ2-7, is as follows: SQTIHQWPATLVQPVGSPLSLECTVEGTSNPNLYWYRQAAGRGLQLLFYSVGIGQISSEVPQNLSASRPQDRQFILSSKKLLLSDSGFYLCAWSSRWEQYFGPGTRLTVT.

V and J are TRBV27 and TRBJ2-2; 7 bases line up with TRBD2. After removal of 6 bases from V and 1 base from J, the junction contained 2 bases not matched to a gene. The germline gives CDR1 MNHEY, CDR2 SMNVEV (reference sequence). The CDR3 has 14 residues. The CDR3 bases are TGTGCCAGCAGGGGGACTAAGAACACCGGGGAGCTGTTTTTT. It translates to CASRGTKNTGELFF.

V is TRBV18 and J is TRBJ1-2; D might be TRBD1 (5 bases). Trimming left V 3 bases short and J 4 bases short, with 12 bases between. The CDR3 totals 14 residues. Germline lookup yields CDR1 KGHSH and CDR2 LQKENI. The CDR3 bases are TGTGCCAGCTCACCCTCGACAGAGACCTATGGCTACACCTTC. This gives the protein CASSPSTETYGYTF.

CDR3 residues: CASSAGDNYEQYF. The CDR3 DNA reads as TGTGCCAGCAGCGCTGGGGACAACTACGAGCAGTACTTC. The chain carries TRBV7-7 and TRBJ2-7, with a weak D call TRBD1 (6 bases). The CDR3 is 13 amino acids. V was pared by 5 bases and J by 3 bases, with 11 bases between. In germline, CDR1 is SSHAT, CDR2 FNYEAQ (reference sequence).

The CDR3 sequence is CASSAGSWASSYNSPLHF. In DNA, the CDR3 is TGTGCCAGCAGCGCAGGGTCGTGGGCAAGCTCCTATAATTCACCCCTCCACTTT. The V and J genes are TRBV5-5 and TRBJ1-6; D might be TRBD1 (5 bases). CDR3 length: 18 residues. Germline loops: CDR1 SGHKS, CDR2 YYEKEE (reference sequence). Trimming took 4 bases from V and 0 from J, leaving 17 bases between them.

The chain uses TRBV4-1 and TRBJ2-7; D ambiguous. The V end was cut by 1 base, the J end by 1 base, with 5 bases between. The CDR3 has 13 amino acids. The germline V gene encodes CDR1 MGHRA and CDR2 YSYEKL. The CDR3 nucleotides are TGCGCCAGCAGCCAAGGCGATTCCTACGAGCAGTACTTC. Translation: CASSQGDSYEQYF.

J is TRBJ1-2 and V is TRBV19, with D unresolved. V was shortened by 1 base and J by 8 bases, with 11 bases between the two germline ends. Looked up from germline, CDR1 is LNHDA and CDR2 is SQIVND (reference sequence). The CDR3 loop spans 13 amino acids. This CDR3 is CASSIVGEKGYTF. CDR3 DNA: TGTGCCAGTAGTATAGTCGGTGAGAAGGGCTACACCTTC.

The rearrangement uses TRBV15 and TRBJ2-7; D may be TRBD1 (5 bases). Germline V CDR1 and CDR2: LNHNV, YYDKDF (reference sequence). V was clipped by 1 base and J by 2 bases, with 9 bases between them. The CDR3 runs to 14 residues. Here the CDR3 DNA reads TGTGCCACCAGCAGAGCCCCAGGGACCTACGAGCAGTACTTC. Protein product: CATSRAPGTYEQYF.

The rearrangement uses TRBV7-3 and TRBJ1-1, with a weak D call TRBD1 (5 bases). Germline V gene data show CDR1 as SGHTA and CDR2 as FQGTGA. The CDR3 runs 13 residues. Deletions cut 4 bases from V and 1 base from J, with 7 bases between. CDR3 bases: TGTGCCAGCAGCTCGGACAAGAACACTGAAGCTTTCTTT. Its translation: CASSSDKNTEAFF.

The chain employs TRBV7-8 and TRBJ1-4; TRBD1 matches 7 bases. V lost 5 bases and J lost 0; bases outside the gene matches: 6. From germline, CDR1 is SGHVS and CDR2 FQNEAQ. CDR3 length equals 16 residues. CDR3 DNA: TGTGCCAGCAGCCCGACAGGGCTTGCAACTAATGAAAAACTGTTTTTT. Its protein product is CASSPTGLATNEKLFF.

This CDR3 reads CASSLEGQGIDTQYF. Written as DNA, the CDR3 is TGTGCCAGCAGCTTAGAGGGGCAGGGCATAGATACGCAGTATTTT. The chain combines TRBV7-2 with TRBJ2-3, with a possible D match to TRBD1 (5 bases). V gave up 1 base and J gave up 5 bases, with 13 bases separating them. This CDR3 region has 15 residues. CDR1 is SGHTA and CDR2 is FQGNSA in the germline V gene.

This chain links TRBV13 with TRBJ1-1, with unresolved D. The V gene lost 0 bases and the J gene lost 1 base, with 3 bases spanning the gap. The CDR3 covers 13 residues. The germline CDR1 and CDR2 sequences are PRHDT and FYEKMQ (reference sequence). CDR3 sequence: CASSLGQNTEAFF. The CDR3 nucleotides read TGTGCCAGCAGCTTAGGACAGAACACTGAAGCTTTCTTT.

This sequence joins TRBV18 and TRBJ1-1; D is unclear. Trimming stripped 3 bases from V and 5 bases from J, with 19 bases between. CDR3 length: 16 amino acids. Germline V gene lookup returns CDR1 KGHSH and CDR2 LQKENI. This CDR3 is CASSPSPRTPGTEAFF. In DNA form, the CDR3 reads TGTGCCAGCTCACCTTCGCCCCGGACTCCTGGGACTGAAGCTTTCTTT.

The chain uses TRBV27 and TRBJ2-1; 14 nucleotides agree with TRBD2. This CDR3 contains 14 residues. V gave up 8 bases and J gave up 5 bases; unmatched junction bases: 2. CDR1 is MNHEY, CDR2 SMNVEV, per germline (reference sequence). CDR3 in DNA: TGTGCCAGCCTGGGACTAGCGGGAGACAATGAGCAGTTCTTC. Encoded protein: CASLGLAGDNEQFF.

The rearrangement links TRBV28 to TRBJ1-6; TRBD1 aligns across 8 bases. With V trimmed by 5 bases and J by 10 bases, 10 bases remained unmatched. The CDR3 is 15 amino acids. Germline V CDR1 and CDR2: MDHEN, SYDVKM. The CDR3 coding sequence is TGTGCCAGCAGTACGTCCGGGACAGGAGACTCACCCCTCCACTTT. As protein: CASSTSGTGDSPLHF.

J is TRBJ2-3 and V is TRBV7-3; D gene uncertain. This CDR3 contains 12 residues. Per germline, CDR1 SGHTA and CDR2 FQGTGA. Trimming took off 5 bases at V and 6 bases at J, with 9 bases between the two ends. The CDR3 nucleotides read TGTGCCAGCAGCCCCGACTTGGATACGCAGTATTTT. Translation: CASSPDLDTQYF.

This clone occurred once. The chain uses TRBV11-3 and TRBJ2-1, with 11 bases that match TRBD2. The CDR3 runs 17 residues. The germline V gene encodes CDR1 SGHNT and CDR2 YENEEA. Germline trimming cut 1 base from V and 7 bases from J; bases unmatched to any gene: 9. CDR3 loop: CASSLGSGRAVGNEQFF. DNA of the CDR3: TGTGCCAGCAGCTTAGGTAGCGGGAGGGCCGTTGGTAATGAGCAGTTCTTC. Looking up the rest from reference TRBV11-3 and TRBJ2-1 gives the full variable domain: EAGVVQSPRYKIIEKKQPVAFWCNPISGHNTLYWYLQNLGQGPELLIRYENEEAVDDSQLPKDRFSAERLKGVDSTLKIQPAELGDSAVYLCASSLGSGRAVGNEQFFGPGTRLTVL.

Note on this clone: A read error may produce the germline difference seen at one junction end. The same CDR3 arises from other DNA sequences in this sample as well. V and J are TRBV6-1 and TRBJ1-1; 7 nucleotides agree with TRBD1. CDR1 and CDR2 from the germline V gene are MNHNS and SASEGT. This CDR3 is 13 amino acids long. The CDR3 spells CASKPDRVSEAFF. CDR3 nucleotides: TGCGCCAGTAAGCCTGACAGGGTAAGCGAAGCTTTCTTT.

The J gene is TRBJ2-1, the V gene TRBV6-5; TRBD2 matches at 9 bases. The CDR3 length is 16 residues. J lost 4 bases, V lost 4 bases, and 8 bases had no gene match. Germline CDR1 MNHEY, CDR2 SVGAGI. The CDR3 bases are TGTGCCAGCAGTTTGCGCGGGAGGGCCGGATACAATGAGCAGTTCTTC. Protein product: CASSLRGRAGYNEQFF.